Listed below are T cell receptor beta chains from one sample, sequenced in a study of T cells in narcolepsy. Assay used: immunoSEQ multiplex PCR; TCRdb lists only in-frame clones, some missing. The table lists over 20,000 clones, about 92% of them singletons. Sequenced sample: CD45RA- memory CD4+ T cells from PBMCs. These receptors all come from a human donor with narcolepsy. CDR3s leave out the opening cysteine and the closing phenylalanine or tryptophan. Each record gives: CDR3 length, J gene, V gene, clone size, CDR3 protein. Part of the rows lack a size; the others show once, few, many or a class for expanded clones.

cdr3_length: 12
j_call: TRBJ1-2
v_call: TRBV27
clone_size: -
cdr3_aa: ASSQGTGLTGYT

cdr3_length: 12
j_call: TRBJ2-3
v_call: TRBV7-2
clone_size: -
cdr3_aa: ASSSGVYTDTQY

cdr3_length: 12
j_call: TRBJ1-1
v_call: TRBV5-1
clone_size: -
cdr3_aa: ASRPGSGGTEAF

cdr3_length: 12
j_call: TRBJ2-2
v_call: TRBV7-2
clone_size: -
cdr3_aa: ASSSGTRAGELF

cdr3_length: 12
j_call: TRBJ1-1
v_call: TRBV4-1
clone_size: -
cdr3_aa: ASSQGGGNTEAF

cdr3_length: 13
j_call: TRBJ2-1
v_call: TRBV27
clone_size: once
cdr3_aa: ASSARGGRNNEQF

cdr3_length: 13
j_call: TRBJ2-1
v_call: TRBV18
clone_size: -
cdr3_aa: ASSRGTTGGNEQF

cdr3_length: 13
j_call: TRBJ1-1
v_call: TRBV10-3
clone_size: -
cdr3_aa: AIRTDRDMNTEAF

cdr3_length: 13
j_call: TRBJ2-3
v_call: TRBV29-1
clone_size: -
cdr3_aa: SVVRETISTDTQY

cdr3_length: 11
j_call: TRBJ2-5
v_call: TRBV7-3
clone_size: -
cdr3_aa: ASGFTGTETQY

cdr3_length: 12
j_call: TRBJ2-5
v_call: TRBV28
clone_size: -
cdr3_aa: ASSPGQAQETQY

cdr3_length: 12
j_call: TRBJ2-5
v_call: TRBV29-1
clone_size: -
cdr3_aa: SVGGPGLGETQY

cdr3_length: 15
j_call: TRBJ2-5
v_call: TRBV6-1
clone_size: -
cdr3_aa: ASSDFLNLGRVEEQY